The clone carrying this T cell receptor (beta chain) was recorded many times. TCR beta libraries were built with iRepertoire HTBI primers and Arm-PCR of CDR3 regions. Each CDR3 protein is one row after TCRdb ran MiXCR on the multiplex PCR reads. The sample yields roughly 500,000 distinct CDR3 sequences, 20% to 25% seen once. The data derive from a study of regulatory T cells in long-lasting Graves disease. The CDR3 covers 13 residues. Trimming cost V 3 bases and J 1 base, with 7 bases left between them. Germline assignment: CDR1 SNHLY and CDR2 FYNNEI. Documented time point: persistent/refractory GD, antithyroid drugs over 5 years with positive TRAb. With RNA extracted from PBMCs as input, the TCR library was made.

The source material was peripheral blood mononuclear cells (PBMCs), sampled when the disease was refractory, from a patient treated with antithyroid drugs. This TCR was recovered from a female donor with Graves disease. The V gene is TRBV2, the J gene TRBJ2-7; D might be TRBD1 (5 bases). The CDR3 DNA sequence: TGTGCCAGCAGTGATAGACAGTCCTACGAGCAGTACTTC. It translates to CASSDRQSYEQYF. Based on the CDR3 plus reference TRBV2 and TRBJ2-7, the full variable domain is EPEVTQTPSHQVTQMGQEVILRCVPISNHLYFYWYRQILGQKVEFLVSFYNNEISEKSEIFDDQFSVERPDGSNFTLKIRSTKLEDSAMYFCASSDRQSYEQYFGPGTRLTVT.